A single sample is the source of the 12 T cell receptor beta chains below, sequenced in a study of cytomegalovirus exposure and HLA in healthy donors. Vbeta (60) and Jbeta (13) primers were used in the PCR. The assay was immunoSEQ multiplex PCR, and TCRdb's table has in-frame clones only and misses some. The sample lists over 75,000 clones, 55% to 65% occurring once. Sequences were obtained from PBMCs. The source is a human donor in good health.

This clone occurred a few times. The J gene is TRBJ1-3, the V gene TRBV5-1; D unresolved. V lost 4 bases and J 4 bases, leaving 12 bases between the germline ends. The CDR3 extends over 14 amino acids. Germline V lookup: CDR1 SGHRS, CDR2 YFSETQ. The CDR3 protein is CASSPTTRGNTIYF. CDR3 DNA sequence: TGCGCCAGCAGCCCAACGACGAGGGGAAACACCATATATTTT.

V and J are TRBV15 and TRBJ1-6; D ambiguous. The CDR3 runs to 15 residues. V dropped 0 bases and J dropped 7 bases, with 10 bases sitting between them. Per germline, CDR1 LNHNV and CDR2 YYDKDF (reference sequence). The CDR3 sequence: CATSRDQVQNSPLHF. CDR3 sequence (DNA): TGTGCCACCAGCAGAGATCAGGTCCAGAATTCACCCCTCCACTTT.

This clone was seen a handful of times. J is TRBJ2-5 and V is TRBV4-1; 8 nucleotides agree with TRBD1. This CDR3 region has 15 residues. The trim removed 2 bases at V and 4 bases at J, leaving 6 bases unmatched. The V gene's germline CDR1 is MGHRA and CDR2 YSYEKL. CDR3 DNA sequence: TGCGCCAGCAGCCAACCCCAGGGGGCCGGAGAGACCCAGTACTTC. Translation: CASSQPQGAGETQYF.

The chain carries TRBV18 and TRBJ2-7; D is unclear. The V end lost 1 base, the J end lost 5 bases, and 12 bases lay between the germline ends. The CDR3 contains 14 residues. Looked up from germline, CDR1 is KGHSH and CDR2 is LQKENI. The CDR3 loop reads CASSPRQVQDEQYF. In DNA form, the CDR3 reads TGTGCCAGCTCACCACGCCAGGTACAAGACGAGCAGTACTTC.

The DNA of the CDR3 is TGTGCCAGTAGTCAACTCTCGACAGGGTTGGGCGAGCAGTACTTC. As protein: CASSQLSTGLGEQYF. The chain has TRBV19 and TRBJ2-7, with 7 bases that match TRBD1. The ends lost 5 bases at V and 6 bases at J; junction bases unmatched: 13. The CDR3 consists of 15 residues. Germline V gene sequence: CDR1 LNHDA, CDR2 SQIVND (reference sequence).

V gene TRBV7-2 combines with J gene TRBJ2-3; the match to TRBD2 covers 14 bases. V dropped 5 bases and J dropped 2; count of bases not matched to a gene: 3. This CDR3 has 16 amino acids. Germline CDR1 is SGHTA and CDR2 is FQGNSA. For the CDR3, the DNA is TGTGCCAGCAGCCGGACTAGCGGGGGGTCCACAGATACGCAGTATTTT. It yields the protein CASSRTSGGSTDTQYF.

V is TRBV12-5 and J is TRBJ2-3, with 13 bases identical to TRBD2. The V gene end was trimmed by 6 bases and the J gene end by 6 bases; junction bases not matched to a gene: 3. From germline, CDR1 is LGHNT and CDR2 FRNRAP. This CDR3 is 14 amino acids long. The CDR3 region is CASGTSGGSDTQYF. Written as DNA, the CDR3 is TGTGCTAGTGGGACTAGCGGGGGGTCCGATACGCAGTATTTT.

V is TRBV7-2 and J is TRBJ1-3, with 9 bases identical to TRBD1. This CDR3 is built from 15 residues. J was trimmed by 4 bases and V by 5 bases; bases with no gene match: 6. Germline V gene sequence: CDR1 SGHTA, CDR2 FQGNSA. Here the CDR3 DNA reads TGTGCCAGCAGCATGAGGACAGGGGTGGGAAACACCATATATTTT. Encoded protein: CASSMRTGVGNTIYF.

The CDR3 loop is CASSHSRDYNEQFF. The CDR3 DNA reads as TGTGCCAGCAGTCACAGTAGAGACTACAATGAGCAGTTCTTC. The gene calls are TRBV25-1 and TRBJ2-1; D is ambiguous. This CDR3 has 14 residues. Trimming removed 5 bases at V and 3 bases at J, with 11 bases between. Germline CDR1 MGHDK, CDR2 SYGVNS.

As regards this clone: The junction does not match germline at one end; this may be a read error. The chain links TRBV5-1 to TRBJ1-5; no reliable D call. The germline gives CDR1 SGHRS, CDR2 YFSETQ. The CDR3 length is 14 residues. The CDR3 here is CASSAGASNKPQHF. The DNA for the CDR3 is TGCGCCAGCAGCGCGGGCGCGAGCAATAAGCCCCAGCATTTT.

The chain combines TRBV5-1 with TRBJ1-4; the D is unclear. V shed 0 bases and J shed 0 bases, with 9 bases lying between them. Germline V gene lookup returns CDR1 SGHRS and CDR2 YFSETQ. This CDR3 region has 16 residues. This CDR3 is CASSLERATTNEKLFF. CDR3 DNA: TGCGCCAGCAGCTTGGAGAGGGCGACAACTAATGAAAAACTGTTTTTT.

The rearrangement joins TRBV18 to TRBJ1-1, with a tentative D call TRBD1 (6 bases). The CDR3 length is 16 residues. V lost 2 bases and J 0 bases, leaving 13 bases between the germline ends. The germline V gene has CDR1 KGHSH and CDR2 LQKENI. The CDR3 DNA follows: TGTGCCAGCTCACCAACAACAGGGACCATGAACACTGAAGCTTTCTTT. Translation: CASSPTTGTMNTEAFF.